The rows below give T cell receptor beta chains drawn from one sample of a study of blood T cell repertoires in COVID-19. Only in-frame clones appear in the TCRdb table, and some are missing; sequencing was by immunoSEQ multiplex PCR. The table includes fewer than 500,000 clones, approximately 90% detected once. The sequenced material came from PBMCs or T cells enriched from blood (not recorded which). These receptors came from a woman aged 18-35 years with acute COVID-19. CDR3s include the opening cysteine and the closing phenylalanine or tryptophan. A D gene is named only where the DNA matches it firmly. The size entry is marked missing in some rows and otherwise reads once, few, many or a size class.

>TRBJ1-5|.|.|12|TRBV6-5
TGTGCCACCACTGGGGCGAGTCAGCCCCAGCATTTT
CATTGASQPQHF
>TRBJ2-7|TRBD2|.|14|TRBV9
TGTGCCAGCAGCGTAGGGACTAGCCTCGACGAGCAGTACTTC
CASSVGTSLDEQYF
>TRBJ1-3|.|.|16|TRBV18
TGTGCCAGCTCACCGGCGGGGGGCGGCTCTGGAAACACCATATATTTT
CASSPAGGGSGNTIYF
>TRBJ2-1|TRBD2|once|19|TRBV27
TGTGCCAGCAGCCCGACAGGAACCGGGACTAGCGGGCTATACAATGAGCAGTTCTTC
CASSPTGTGTSGLYNEQFF
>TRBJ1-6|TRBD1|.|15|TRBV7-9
TGTGCCAGCAGCTTTAGCGACAGGGGGCGATCACCCCTCCACTTT
CASSFSDRGRSPLHF
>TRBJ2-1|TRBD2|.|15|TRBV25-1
TGTGCCAGCAGACTCGCGGGAGGGGATTTCAATGAGCAGTTCTTC
CASRLAGGDFNEQFF
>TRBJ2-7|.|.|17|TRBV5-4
TGTGCCAGCAGCCCAGAAACTGGACAGCTTCACTCCTACGAGCAGTACTTC
CASSPETGQLHSYEQYF
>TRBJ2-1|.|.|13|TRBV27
TGTGCCAGCAGTTTAGCAGGGTTCGATGAGCAGTTCTTC
CASSLAGFDEQFF
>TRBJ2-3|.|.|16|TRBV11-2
TGTGCCAGCAGCTCGCACACCTCAGGGGGGTCAGATACGCAGTATTTT
CASSSHTSGGSDTQYF
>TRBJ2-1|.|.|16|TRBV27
TGTGCCAGCAGTTTTCGGGGTAAGACGACCTACAATGAGCAGTTCTTC
CASSFRGKTTYNEQFF
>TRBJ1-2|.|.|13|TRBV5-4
TGTGCCAGCAGCTACCGGGACACCCATGGCTACACCTTC
CASSYRDTHGYTF
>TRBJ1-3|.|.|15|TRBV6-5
TGTGCCAGCAGTTACTCCAGCGGGTCTGGAAACACCATATATTTT
CASSYSSGSGNTIYF
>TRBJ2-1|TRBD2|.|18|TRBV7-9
TGTGCCAGCAGCCCGTTACAGGGACTAGCGGATGTCTACAATGAGCAGTTCTTC
CASSPLQGLADVYNEQFF
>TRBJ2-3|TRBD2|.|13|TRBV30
TGTGCCTGTCGCCCAGCGGGAGCAGATACGCAGTATTTT
CACRPAGADTQYF
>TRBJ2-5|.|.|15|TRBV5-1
TGCGCCAGCAGCTTGGTGCGGGGAGCCGAAGAGACCCAGTACTTC
CASSLVRGAEETQYF
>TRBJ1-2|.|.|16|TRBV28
TGTGCCAGCAAACAAGCGGGGGGCGGCCAACTCTATGGCTACACCTTC
CASKQAGGGQLYGYTF
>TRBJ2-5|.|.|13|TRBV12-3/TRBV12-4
TGTGCCAGCAGTTTGAGGGGGGGCGAGACCCAGTACTTC
CASSLRGGETQYF
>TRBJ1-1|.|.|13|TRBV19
TGTGCCAGTAACAGTTACATGAACACTGAAGCTTTCTTT
CASNSYMNTEAFF
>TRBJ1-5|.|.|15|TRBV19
TGTGCCAGTAGTCCGCGACAGGTGACGGGGCAGCCCCAGCATTTT
CASSPRQVTGQPQHF
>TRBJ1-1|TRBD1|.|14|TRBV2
TGTGCCAGCAGCTCCGGGACAGCGAACACTGAAGCTTTCTTT
CASSSGTANTEAFF
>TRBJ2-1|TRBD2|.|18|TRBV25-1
TGTGCCAGCAGTGATTCAGGGGCGCTAGCGGGAGGTGGGGATGAGCAGTTCTTC
CASSDSGALAGGGDEQFF
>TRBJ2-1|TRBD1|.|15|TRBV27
TGTGCCAGCAGTTTGTACAGGGGATCCTACAATGAGCAGTTCTTC
CASSLYRGSYNEQFF
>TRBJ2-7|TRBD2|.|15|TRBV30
TGTGCCTGGAGTGTAGCCAGCGGGAGTATATACGAGCAGTACTTC
CAWSVASGSIYEQYF
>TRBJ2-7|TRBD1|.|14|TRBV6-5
TGTGCCAGCAAGCCGGGACAGGGGGTCTACGAGCAGTACTTC
CASKPGQGVYEQYF
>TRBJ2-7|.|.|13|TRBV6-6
TGTGCCAGCAGGACGGACGGGGTATACGAGCAGTACTTC
CASRTDGVYEQYF
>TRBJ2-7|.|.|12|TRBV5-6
TGTGCCAGCAGCTTGAACCGGGAGCCGCAGTACTTC
CASSLNREPQYF
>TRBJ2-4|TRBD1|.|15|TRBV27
TGTGCCAGCAGTTTACAGAGACAGGGCGGATACATTCAGTACTTC
CASSLQRQGGYIQYF
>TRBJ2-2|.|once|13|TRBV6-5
TGTGCCAGCAGCCCACAGGACACCGGGGAGCTGTTTTTT
CASSPQDTGELFF
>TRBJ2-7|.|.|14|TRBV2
TGTGCCAGCAGTGACGCAGGGGTGGCTAACGAGCAGTACTTC
CASSDAGVANEQYF
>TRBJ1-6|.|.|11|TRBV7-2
TGTGCCAGCAGCTTTGCAGGGCCCCTCCACTTT
CASSFAGPLHF
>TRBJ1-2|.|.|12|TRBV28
TGTGCCAGCCAATCAGGGATCTATGGCTACACCTTC
CASQSGIYGYTF
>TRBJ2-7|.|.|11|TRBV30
TGTGCCCTGGGGCCCTCCTACGAGCAGTACTTC
CALGPSYEQYF
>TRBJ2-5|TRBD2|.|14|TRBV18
TGTGCCAGCTCACAAGGACTAGTCCAAGAGACCCAGTACTTC
CASSQGLVQETQYF
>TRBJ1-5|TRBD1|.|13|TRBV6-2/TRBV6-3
TGTGCCAGCAGCCAGGGGGTAAATCAGCCCCAGCATTTT
CASSQGVNQPQHF
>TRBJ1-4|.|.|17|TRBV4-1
TGCGCCAGCAGCCAAGATGGGGACACCACAACTAATGAAAAACTGTTTTTT
CASSQDGDTTTNEKLFF
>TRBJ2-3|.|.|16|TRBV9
TGTGCCAGCAGCACTCAAACGGGACACACCACAGATACGCAGTATTTT
CASSTQTGHTTDTQYF
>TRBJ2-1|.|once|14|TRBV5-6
TGTGCCAGCAGCTTCGGTTTTAGCTACAATGAGCAGTTCTTC
CASSFGFSYNEQFF
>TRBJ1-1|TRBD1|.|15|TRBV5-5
TGTGCCAGCAGCACCGGACAGGGGAGACTCACTGAAGCTTTCTTT
CASSTGQGRLTEAFF
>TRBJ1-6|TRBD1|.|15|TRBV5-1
TGCGCCAGCAGCTTGGTGGCAGGGGGTAATTCACCCCTCCACTTT
CASSLVAGGNSPLHF
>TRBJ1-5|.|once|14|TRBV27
TGTGCCAGCAAAAACACAGGGAGAAGTTGGCCCCAGCATTTT
CASKNTGRSWPQHF
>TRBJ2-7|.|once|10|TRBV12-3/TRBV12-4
TGTGCCAGCAGCACCTACGAGCAGTACTTC
CASSTYEQYF
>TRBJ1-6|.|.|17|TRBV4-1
TGCGCCAGCAGCCAAGCCCTGATCGGGGGGAAGAATTCACCCCTCCACTTT
CASSQALIGGKNSPLHF
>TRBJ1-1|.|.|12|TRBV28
TGTGCCAGCAGCCCTGGGCCAAGAGAAGCTTTCTTT
CASSPGPREAFF
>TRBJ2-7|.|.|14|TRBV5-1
TGCGCCAGCAGCCGAAGGGAACAGGCGTACGAGCAGTACTTC
CASSRREQAYEQYF
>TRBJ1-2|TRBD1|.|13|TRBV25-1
TGTGCCAGCAGTGCAAACAGGGGGGAGGGCTACACCTTC
CASSANRGEGYTF
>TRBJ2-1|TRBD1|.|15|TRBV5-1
TGCGCCAGCAGCGGGACAGCTACTACCTACAATGAGCAGTTCTTC
CASSGTATTYNEQFF
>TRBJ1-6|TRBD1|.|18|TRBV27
TGTGCCAGCAGCAGACAGGGGGGGGCGAGGTCCTATAATTCACCCCTCCACTTT
CASSRQGGARSYNSPLHF
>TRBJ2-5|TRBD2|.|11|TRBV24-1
TGTGCCACCTGGGGGGGGGAGACCCAGTACTTC
CATWGGETQYF